One and the same sample provided the 9 T cell receptor beta chains below, sequenced in a study of T-cell memory formation after mild COVID-19. TCRdb recomputed calls from the 5' RACE reads with MiXCR, one row per CDR3 protein. The sample comprises hundreds of thousands of distinct CDR3 sequences, less than 25% of which are singletons, and around 9.2% rests with the top ten. The sample comprised PBMCs or a T cell subset sorted from them (not recorded which). The receptors were gathered from an adult woman who had mild COVID-19 (a few samples of this study predate the infection). Cell type and time point are not known.

The rearrangement joins TRBV5-1 to TRBJ2-7; weak D call: TRBD2 (5 bases). In germline, CDR1 is SGHRS, CDR2 YFSETQ. The CDR3 is 14 amino acids. With 4 bases removed from V and 4 bases from J, the gap between germline ends came to 15 bases. DNA of the CDR3: TGCGCCAGCAGCACCGAATCCTGGGAGTACGAGCAGTACTTC. Translated, it gives CASSTESWEYEQYF.

The sample holds a few counts of this clonotype. The J gene is TRBJ1-1, the V gene TRBV12-3 or TRBV12-4; 7 bases align to TRBD1. CDR3 length: 15 amino acids. The V and J ends lost 4 bases and 1 base, in that order; junction bases with no gene match: 6. For the CDR3, the DNA is TGTGCCAGCAGTTCCCTCCGACAGGGGAACACTGAAGCTTTCTTT. Its translation: CASSSLRQGNTEAFF.

The V call is TRBV18, the J call TRBJ2-3; D could derive from TRBD1 or TRBD2 (5 bases each). Looked up from germline, CDR1 is KGHSH and CDR2 is LQKENI. The CDR3 extends over 15 amino acids. Trimming shortened V by 0 bases and J by 4 bases, and 11 bases separated the two germline ends. The CDR3: CASSPPGVASDTQYF. The CDR3 region has the DNA TGTGCCAGCTCACCACCGGGGGTAGCCTCAGATACGCAGTATTTT.

The V and J genes are TRBV6-5 and TRBJ2-7; no reliable D call. CDR3 size: 13 residues. Trimming stripped 7 bases from V and 0 bases from J, with 10 bases between. Germline V gene sequence: CDR1 MNHEY, CDR2 SVGAGI. DNA for the CDR3: TGTGCCAGCACCCCTGGCAGCTCCTACGAGCAGTACTTC. It translates to CASTPGSSYEQYF.

A single count supports this clonotype. The chain carries TRBV12-3 or TRBV12-4 and TRBJ1-1; D remains unclear. The germline V and J ends were trimmed by 6 bases and 1 base, with 9 bases remaining between them. This CDR3 contains 13 residues. The CDR3: CASRWLANTEAFF. DNA of the CDR3: TGTGCCAGCAGATGGCTGGCGAACACTGAAGCTTTCTTT.

The CDR3 region has the DNA TGCGCCAGCAGCTGGGGACAGAACCCCTCCTATGGCTACACCTTC. Translation gives CASSWGQNPSYGYTF. This rearrangement joins TRBV5-1 to TRBJ1-2; 7 bases are shared with TRBD1. There are 15 residues in the CDR3. V dropped 3 bases and J dropped 4; count of bases not matched to a gene: 9. CDR1 and CDR2 (germline): SGHRS, YFSETQ.

The chain has TRBV20-1 and TRBJ2-7; no clear D. Germline V CDR1 and CDR2: DFQATT, SNEGSKA (reference sequence). The CDR3 runs 14 residues. V lost 5 bases, J lost 2 bases, and 16 bases lay in between. DNA of the CDR3: TGCAGTGCTCAACCGAGGACGGTGACCTACGAGCAGTACTTC. It translates to CSAQPRTVTYEQYF.

This clonotype appeared a single time. The CDR3 here is CASSLPLTGTANEKLFF. In nucleotides, the CDR3 is TGTGCCAGCAGTTTACCTCTCACCGGGACAGCCAATGAAAAACTGTTTTTT. J is TRBJ1-4 and V is TRBV12-3 or TRBV12-4, with 7 positions matching TRBD1. Trimming cost V 2 bases and J 5 bases; bases outside gene matches: 11. This CDR3 is 17 amino acids long.

The chain recombines TRBV7-9 with TRBJ1-6, with D tentatively TRBD1 (6 bases). V gave up 4 bases and J gave up 7 bases, with 11 bases separating them. The CDR3 is 14 residues long. From germline, CDR1 is SEHNR and CDR2 FQNEAQ (reference sequence). CDR3 sequence (DNA): TGTGCCAGCAGCTCCGTGGGGGCAAATTCACCCCTCCACTTT. This sequence encodes CASSSVGANSPLHF.